This T cell receptor (beta chain) was identified in a study of cytomegalovirus exposure and HLA in healthy donors. Study summary: The 120 validation repertoires and the approximately 630 first-cohort repertoires shared a platform, a later analysis reported.

Data came from immunoSEQ multiplex PCR; TCRdb stores just in-frame clones and leaves some out. The profile covers 150,000 to 200,000 clones, with around 92% appearing a single time and just over 4% taken by the ten largest. About this clone itself: The antigen remains undetermined.

V was pared by 11 bases and J by 4 bases, with 16 bases between. CDR1 MGHDK and CDR2 SYGVNS come from the germline V gene. CDR3 length: 13 residues. General observations from the study: Some TCR beta chains (approximately 180 of them) were listed as cytomegalovirus-associated. High specificity and sensitivity for cytomegalovirus status were reported for the classifier.

This TCR came from a man aged 18 to 29 in good health and CMV-seropositive. The sequenced sample was PBMCs. The chain recombines TRBV25-1 with TRBJ2-3; a possible D gene is TRBD2 (6 bases). CDR3 residues: CAAGGVVADTQYF. DNA for the CDR3: TGTGCCGCAGGAGGGGTGGTGGCAGATACGCAGTATTTT.